Listed here are 20 T cell receptor beta chains from one sample, sequenced in a study of cytomegalovirus exposure and HLA in healthy donors. The PCR contained 60 Vbeta and 13 Jbeta primers. Sequenced by immunoSEQ multiplex PCR; TCRdb stores in-frame clones only, minus some. Of under 200,000 clones detected, 82% appear once; the ten largest clones hold around 9%. The sample was PBMCs. The receptors originated from a male donor in good health and CMV-seropositive.

Regarding this clone: A read error may produce the germline difference seen at one junction end. In the same sample, other DNA sequences code for this CDR3. This chain uses TRBV30 with TRBJ1-1; possible D gene TRBD1, 5 bases. CDR1 and CDR2 from the germline V gene are GTSNPN and SVGIG (reference sequence). The CDR3 totals 19 residues. The CDR3 DNA sequence: TGTGCCTGGAGTGTACACCGGAAACAGGCTATCATATGGAACACTGAAGCCTTCTTT. Translated: CAWSVHRKQAIIWNTEAFF.

The chain employs TRBV2 and TRBJ2-2; TRBD1 agrees at 9 bases. This CDR3 is built from 15 residues. CDR1 and CDR2 (germline): SNHLY, FYNNEI. After removal of 10 bases from V and 5 bases from J, the junction contained 11 bases not matched to a gene. CDR3 residues: CATRRGTGITGELFF. The CDR3 DNA reads as TGTGCCACCCGACGGGGGACAGGGATAACCGGGGAGCTGTTTTTT.

This clone was seen only a few times. This chain joins TRBV10-1 and TRBJ2-1, with a possible D match to TRBD2 (6 bases). CDR3 length equals 15 residues. V shed 0 bases and J shed 5 bases, with 11 bases lying between them. Germline V gene data show CDR1 as WNHNN and CDR2 as SYGVQD (reference sequence). The CDR3 region has the DNA TGCGCCAGCAGTGAGTCGATTGGGGGGAACAATGAGCAGTTCTTC. This encodes CASSESIGGNNEQFF.

The chain links TRBV2 to TRBJ2-5; 10 nucleotides match TRBD2. The J segment lost 5 bases and the V segment lost 6 bases, leaving 6 bases of the junction unmatched. The CDR3 contains 14 residues. Per the germline V gene, CDR1 is SNHLY and CDR2 is FYNNEI. CDR3 protein: CASRPGLALETQYF. CDR3 nucleotides: TGTGCCAGCAGGCCGGGACTAGCGCTCGAGACCCAGTACTTC.

This rearrangement joins TRBV6-5 to TRBJ1-5; a weak D match, TRBD1 (5 bases). Germline values: CDR1 MNHEY, CDR2 SVGAGI. The V end was cut by 2 bases, the J end by 7 bases, with 12 bases between. The CDR3 runs 14 residues. CDR3 sequence: CASSYGQGRQPQHF. The DNA for the CDR3 is TGTGCCAGCAGTTACGGGCAGGGCCGCCAGCCCCAGCATTTT.

V usage is TRBV18 and J usage is TRBJ2-1; D possibly corresponds to TRBD1 (5 bases). Trimming left V 2 bases short and J 9 bases short, with 14 bases between. CDR1 is KGHSH and CDR2 is LQKENI in the germline V gene. CDR3 size: 14 residues. Here the CDR3 reads CASSPTRTYGEQFF. CDR3 DNA: TGTGCCAGCTCACCAACGAGGACATATGGTGAGCAGTTCTTC.

V gene TRBV10-3 combines with J gene TRBJ2-2; TRBD1 matches at 9 bases. The CDR3 is made up of 15 amino acids. V lost 11 bases, J lost 5 bases, and 12 bases stayed unmatched. Germline V lookup: CDR1 ENHRY, CDR2 SYGVKD. The CDR3 DNA sequence: TGTGCCGCAGGAACCGACAGGGGGAGGACCGGGGAGCTGTTTTTT. It translates to CAAGTDRGRTGELFF.

J is TRBJ2-1 and V is TRBV10-3; 9 bases map to TRBD2. Germline lookup yields CDR1 ENHRY and CDR2 SYGVKD. The CDR3 covers 15 residues. Losses at the gene ends were 2 bases for V and 5 bases for J; bases not matched to a gene: 4. The CDR3 reads CAISEAGGPDNEQFF. CDR3 sequence (DNA): TGTGCCATCAGTGAGGCGGGGGGGCCCGACAATGAGCAGTTCTTC.

This clone was seen a single time. CDR3 loop: CASSQDRNSGAGSSYEQYF. In DNA form, the CDR3 reads TGCGCCAGCAGCCAAGATAGAAACTCGGGAGCGGGGAGCTCCTACGAGCAGTACTTC. The V and J genes are TRBV4-1 and TRBJ2-7, with 7 positions matching TRBD2. Unmatched junction bases numbered 14, after V lost 0 bases and J lost 0 bases. Germline-derived CDR1 and CDR2 are MGHRA and YSYEKL. The length of the CDR3 is 19 residues.

This chain uses TRBV1 with TRBJ1-2. TRBV1 is listed as a pseudogene. The CDR3 consists of 14 residues. CDR3 sequence (DNA): TGCACCAGCAGCCAAGGAAGCGACGGCTATGGCTACACCTTC. This sequence encodes CTSSQGSDGYGYTF.

V gene TRBV19 combines with J gene TRBJ2-7; 8 nucleotides agree with TRBD1. Losses at the gene ends were 2 bases for V and 3 bases for J; bases not matched to a gene: 3. CDR3 length: 14 amino acids. Per the germline V gene, CDR1 is LNHDA and CDR2 is SQIVND (reference sequence). The CDR3 loop is CASSIIGQGYEQYF. CDR3 DNA sequence: TGTGCCAGTAGTATAATAGGACAGGGCTACGAGCAGTACTTC.

This chain joins TRBV27 and TRBJ2-5; possibly TRBD2 for D (5 bases). Judging by the DNA end, TRBJ2-7 fits better; the J call may be wrong. From germline, CDR1 is MNHEY and CDR2 SMNVEV (reference sequence). This CDR3 has 15 amino acids. The CDR3 bases are TGTGCCAGCAGTTTGTGGGGAGTCAACTCCTACGAGCAGTACTTC. Protein sequence: CASSLWGVNSYEQYF.

Only a few counts were recorded for this clone. The chain recombines TRBV5-6 with TRBJ1-5; no reliable D call. V lost 0 bases and J lost 4, with 8 bases in between. The CDR3 has 14 amino acids. In germline, CDR1 is SGHDT, CDR2 YYEEEE. CDR3 sequence: CASSLAGRNQPQHF. The CDR3 coding sequence is TGTGCCAGCAGCTTGGCTGGGAGGAATCAGCCCCAGCATTTT.

The V call is TRBV11-2, the J call TRBJ2-7; the D gene is possibly TRBD2 (5 bases). The CDR3 has 15 residues. V lost 4 bases and J lost 7, with 20 bases in between. Germline-derived CDR1 and CDR2 are SGHAT and FQNNGV. The CDR3 region is CASSSAGLVRGEQYF. CDR3 coding DNA: TGTGCCAGCAGCTCCGCTGGGTTAGTGCGAGGGGAGCAGTACTTC.

This rearrangement joins TRBV5-6 to TRBJ2-7; 8 bases line up with TRBD2. Per the germline V gene, CDR1 is SGHDT and CDR2 is YYEEEE. V shed 0 bases and J 2 bases; nucleotides not matched to a gene: 4. This CDR3 has 15 residues. The CDR3, as DNA: TGTGCCAGCAGCTTGGTCGCGGGAGGCCCCTACGAGCAGTACTTC. Residues: CASSLVAGGPYEQYF.

The J gene is TRBJ1-5, the V gene TRBV19; TRBD1 aligns across 8 bases. The germline V gene encodes CDR1 LNHDA and CDR2 SQIVND (reference sequence). The CDR3 length is 14 residues. The V gene end was trimmed by 6 bases and the J gene end by 5 bases; junction bases not matched to a gene: 6. The CDR3 bases are TGTGCCAGTAGCCTACAGGGGGTCGATCAGCCCCAGCATTTT. Its translation: CASSLQGVDQPQHF. Full variable domain (missing parts from reference TRBV19 and TRBJ1-5): DGGITQSPKYLFRKEGQNVTLSCEQNLNHDAMYWYRQDPGQGLRLIYYSQIVNDFQKGDIAEGYSVSREKKESFPLTVTSAQKNPTAFYLCASSLQGVDQPQHFGDGTRLSIL.

The chain couples TRBV4-1 to TRBJ2-1; TRBD2 matches at 9 bases. This CDR3 contains 14 residues. Trimming took 4 bases from V and 14 from J; bases not matched to a gene: 12. Germline lookup yields CDR1 MGHRA and CDR2 YSYEKL. The CDR3 sequence: CASSLAGVRREKFF. The CDR3 DNA follows: TGCGCCAGCAGCCTAGCGGGAGTGAGGAGGGAAAAGTTCTTC.

This chain connects TRBV27 to TRBJ2-1; 9 nucleotides match TRBD2. The CDR3 sequence is 15 residues long. V gave up 2 bases and J gave up 7 bases; unmatched junction bases: 6. CDR1 MNHEY and CDR2 SMNVEV come from the germline V gene (reference sequence). The DNA of the CDR3 is TGTGCCAGCAGTTTACGACTAGCGGAGGGGAATGAGCAGTTCTTC. Translating it yields CASSLRLAEGNEQFF.

This chain connects TRBV7-2 to TRBJ2-3, with 8 bases fitting TRBD2. CDR3 length: 14 residues. Germline loops: CDR1 SGHTA, CDR2 FQGNSA. V shed 4 bases and J 3 bases; nucleotides not matched to a gene: 3. In DNA form, the CDR3 reads TGTGCCAGCAGCTCGAGCGGGGGAACAGATACGCAGTATTTT. This codes for CASSSSGGTDTQYF. The full variable domain, rest sourced from reference TRBV7-2 and TRBJ2-3, is GAGVSQSPSNKVTEKGKDVELRCDPISGHTALYWYRQSLGQGLEFLIYFQGNSAPDKSGLPSDRFSAERTGGSVSTLTIQRTQQEDSAVYLCASSSSGGTDTQYFGPGTRLTVL.

The genes are TRBV4-3 and TRBJ2-3; 14 bases are shared with TRBD2. The trim removed 0 bases at V and 6 bases at J, leaving 11 bases unmatched. Germline CDR1 reads LGHNA; CDR2 reads YSLEER. This CDR3 contains 19 residues. The CDR3 nucleotides read TGCGCCAGCAGCCAAGAAGGACTAGCGGGAGGAAGCTATCGGGATACGCAGTATTTT. Its translation is CASSQEGLAGGSYRDTQYF.